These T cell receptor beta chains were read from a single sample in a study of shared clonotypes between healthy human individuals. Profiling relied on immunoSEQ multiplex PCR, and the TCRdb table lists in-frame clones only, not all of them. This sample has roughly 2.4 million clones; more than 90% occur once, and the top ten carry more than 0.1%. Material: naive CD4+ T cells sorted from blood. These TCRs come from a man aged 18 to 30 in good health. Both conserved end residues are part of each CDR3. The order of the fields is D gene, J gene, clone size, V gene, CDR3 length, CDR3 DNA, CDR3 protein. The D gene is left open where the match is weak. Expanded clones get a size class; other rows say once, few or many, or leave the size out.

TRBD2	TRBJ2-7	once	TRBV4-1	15	TGCGCCAGCAGCCAAGAACATAGCGGGAGTGGCGAGCAGTACTTC	CASSQEHSGSGEQYF
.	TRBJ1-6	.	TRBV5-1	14	TGCGCCAATTACCGGGACACCGAGTCCTCACCCCTCCACTTT	CANYRDTESSPLHF
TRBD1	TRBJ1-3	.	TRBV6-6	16	TGTGCCAGCAGTTACACAGGGGCCCTACGGGGAAACACCATATATTTT	CASSYTGALRGNTIYF
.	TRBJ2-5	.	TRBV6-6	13	TGTGCCAGCAGCCCCGGTCCCCCGGAGACCCAGTACTTC	CASSPGPPETQYF
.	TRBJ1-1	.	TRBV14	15	TGTGCCAGCAGCCAAGTATTACGGGCCCACACTGAAGCTTTCTTT	CASSQVLRAHTEAFF
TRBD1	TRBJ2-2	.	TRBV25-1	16	TGTGCCAGCAGTGTAGCCGGGACAGGGGTCACCGGGGAGCTGTTTTTT	CASSVAGTGVTGELFF
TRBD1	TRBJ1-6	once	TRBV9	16	TGTGCCAGCAGCGTCCAGGACAGGGCCTATAATTCACCCCTCCACTTT	CASSVQDRAYNSPLHF
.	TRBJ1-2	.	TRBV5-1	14	TGCGCCAGCAGCTTGGCAGGGGCGGACTATGGCTACACCTTC	CASSLAGADYGYTF
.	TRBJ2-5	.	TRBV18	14	TGTGCCAGCTCACCCCCACTAGAATTCGAGACCCAGTACTTC	CASSPPLEFETQYF
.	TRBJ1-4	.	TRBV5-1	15	TGCGCCAGCAGCGATACGGCTGGAGCGAATGGATTTCTGTTTTTT	CASSDTAGANGFLFF
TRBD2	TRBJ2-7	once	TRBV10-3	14	TGTGCCATCAGTGTAGGAGCGGGAGTAAGCGAGCAGTACTTC	CAISVGAGVSEQYF
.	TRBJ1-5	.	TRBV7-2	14	TGTGCCAGCAGCTCCGACAGTGCAGGGCAGCCCCAGCATTTT	CASSSDSAGQPQHF
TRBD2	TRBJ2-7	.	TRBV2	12	TGTGCCAGCAGTGTGGGGGGGAGCGAGCAGTACTTC	CASSVGGSEQYF
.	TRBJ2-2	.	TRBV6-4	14	TGTGCCAGCAGACTACAGGGTGAGGCCGGGGAGCTGTTTTTT	CASRLQGEAGELFF
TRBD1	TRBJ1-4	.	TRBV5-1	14	TGCGCCAGCGCCCAGGGGGCAACTAATGAAAAACTGTTTTTT	CASAQGATNEKLFF
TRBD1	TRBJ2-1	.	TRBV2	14	TGTGCCAGCAGACCGGGACAGGGGGGTTATGAGCAGTTCTTC	CASRPGQGGYEQFF
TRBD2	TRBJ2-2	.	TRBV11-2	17	TGTGCCAGCAGCTTAGACCGGGAGCGGGGGAACACCGGGGAGCTGTTTTTT	CASSLDRERGNTGELFF
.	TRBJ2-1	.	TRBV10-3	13	TGTGCCATCAGTGGGGGGGACTACAATGAGCAGTTCTTC	CAISGGDYNEQFF
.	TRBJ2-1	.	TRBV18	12	TGTGCCAGCTCCCCCTCCGACAATGAGCAGTTCTTC	CASSPSDNEQFF
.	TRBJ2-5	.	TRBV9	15	TGTGCCAGCAGCGTAGGGACCACGGACCAAGAGACCCAGTACTTC	CASSVGTTDQETQYF
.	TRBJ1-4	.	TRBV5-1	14	TGCGCCAGCAGCTCGACAGCCGCTGAAGAAAAACTGTTTTTT	CASSSTAAEEKLFF
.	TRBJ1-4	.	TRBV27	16	TGTGCCAGCAGTCCGTATCCGGGACCCTGGGCTGAAAAACTGTTTTTT	CASSPYPGPWAEKLFF
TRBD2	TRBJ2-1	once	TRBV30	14	TGTGCCTGGAGTTGGGCGGGGGGGACAAATGAGCAGTTCTTC	CAWSWAGGTNEQFF
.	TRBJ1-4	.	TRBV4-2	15	TGTGCCAGCAGCCAAGAGTGGACCGCGGGTGAAAAACTGTTTTTT	CASSQEWTAGEKLFF
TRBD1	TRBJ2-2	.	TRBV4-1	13	TGCGCCAGCAGCCAATCTGGGGGACAGAGGATGTTTTTT	CASSQSGGQRMFF
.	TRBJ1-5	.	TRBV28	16	TGTGCCAGCAGCTCAAACTCGGATGTGAGCAATCAGCCCCAGCATTTT	CASSSNSDVSNQPQHF
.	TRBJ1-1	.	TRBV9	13	TGTGCCAGCAGCGTAGACGGGGGCACTGAAGCTTTCTTT	CASSVDGGTEAFF
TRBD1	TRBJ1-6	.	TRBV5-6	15	TGTGCCAGCAGTCCAAGGGACAGGGCAAACTCACCCCTCCACTTT	CASSPRDRANSPLHF
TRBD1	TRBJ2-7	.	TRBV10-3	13	TGTGCCATCAGTGAGTCCGGACAGGAAGAGCAGTACTTC	CAISESGQEEQYF
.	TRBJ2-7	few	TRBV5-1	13	TGCGCCAGCAGCCACGGACAGACCTACGAGCAGTACTTC	CASSHGQTYEQYF
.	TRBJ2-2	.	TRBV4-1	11	TGCGCCAGCAGCCAGTTGGGGGAGCTGTTTTTT	CASSQLGELFF
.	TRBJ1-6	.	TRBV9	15	TGTGCCAGCAGCCCGCAGGGCGGGGATAATTCACCCCTCCACTTT	CASSPQGGDNSPLHF
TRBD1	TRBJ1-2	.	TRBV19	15	TGTGCCAGTAGTCCTCAGACAGGGCCGGACTATGGCTACACCTTC	CASSPQTGPDYGYTF